One and the same sample provided the 22 T cell receptor beta chains below, sequenced in a study of monozygotic twins with inflammatory bowel disease. With the 5' RACE reads reprocessed, TCRdb shows one record per CDR3 protein and no DNA. This sample carries 200,000 to 250,000 distinct CDR3 sequences, with 7.5% to 9.5% going to the ten biggest clones. The sample taken for sequencing was blood. Source of these receptors: a human donor with ulcerative colitis or Crohn's disease, or a healthy co-twin of an affected twin (not recorded which).

CDR3: CASRGFEGLYNEQFF. The chain carries TRBV19 and TRBJ2-1; the TCRdb call, TRBD1, lacks DNA for checking. The V gene's germline CDR1 is LNHDA and CDR2 SQIVND (reference sequence). The CDR3 contains 15 residues.

This rearrangement joins TRBV29-1 to TRBJ2-3; TCRdb names TRBD2, which stays unverified in the absence of DNA. CDR1 and CDR2 from the germline V gene are SQVTM and ANQGSEA. The CDR3 has 20 residues. CDR3 amino acids: CSVWGARLAGDRISTDTQYF.

CDR3 loop: CATSQGLSLLKAFF. V usage is TRBV24-1 and J usage is TRBJ1-1. The germline V gene encodes CDR1 KGHDR and CDR2 SFDVKD. This CDR3 is 14 amino acids long.

This chain links TRBV29-1 with TRBJ2-3; without DNA, the TCRdb call of TRBD1 cannot be checked. The germline gives CDR1 SQVTM, CDR2 ANQGSEA. The CDR3 runs 15 residues. CDR3 in amino acids: CSVSSPDRSTDTQYF.

CDR3 sequence: CASSTDGGASEKLFF. The chain has TRBV5-1 and TRBJ1-4; TCRdb lists TRBD1, though no DNA is available to test this call. The CDR3 extends over 15 amino acids. The germline V gene encodes CDR1 SGHRS and CDR2 YFSETQ.

V usage is TRBV7-9 and J usage is TRBJ2-1; TCRdb's D call of TRBD1 is untestable without DNA. Germline lookup yields CDR1 SEHNR and CDR2 FQNEAQ (reference sequence). The CDR3 spans 15 residues. The CDR3 sequence is CASSPTGQRGNEQFF.

The rearrangement joins TRBV7-3 to TRBJ1-1; there is no DNA to check the TCRdb D call of TRBD1. The CDR3 runs to 15 residues. CDR1 and CDR2 (germline): SGHTA, FQGTGA. The CDR3 loop is CASRKDRATNTEAFF.

The chain is built from TRBV20-1 and TRBJ1-1; the D call of TRBD1 rests on TCRdb alone, since no DNA is present to check it. In germline, CDR1 is DFQATT, CDR2 SNEGSKA (reference sequence). This CDR3 is built from 13 residues. The CDR3 sequence: CSAPGQGSPEAFF.

The chain has TRBV18 and TRBJ2-1. Germline V gene lookup returns CDR1 KGHSH and CDR2 LQKENI. The length of the CDR3 is 13 residues. CDR3 protein: CASSPLLLNEQFF.

V is TRBV28 and J is TRBJ2-7. The CDR3 extends over 12 amino acids. The germline V gene encodes CDR1 MDHEN and CDR2 SYDVKM. CDR3 loop: CASSTGLWEQYF.

The chain carries TRBV5-5 and TRBJ1-2; TCRdb picks TRBD1, but there is no DNA to check that call. The CDR3 loop spans 17 amino acids. Germline V gene lookup returns CDR1 SGHKS and CDR2 YYEKEE (reference sequence). The CDR3 protein is CASSLTRDRGIVYGYTF.

The chain uses TRBV12-3 or TRBV12-4 and TRBJ1-2. There are 14 residues in the CDR3. The CDR3 loop reads CASSLATSTYGYTF.

The chain is built from TRBV7-2 and TRBJ1-2. This CDR3 contains 15 residues. Looked up from germline, CDR1 is SGHTA and CDR2 is FQGNSA. The chain's CDR3 is CASSLAMGYGYGYTF.

The chain is built from TRBV13 and TRBJ2-1; as DNA is missing, the TRBD1 call by TCRdb cannot be tested. The V gene's germline CDR1 is PRHDT and CDR2 FYEKMQ (reference sequence). The length of the CDR3 is 14 residues. CDR3 protein: CASMLWGQGNEQFF.

CDR3 loop: CATPGLVTGELFF. V usage is TRBV11-2 and J usage is TRBJ2-2; lacking DNA, the TRBD1 call made by TCRdb goes unchecked. CDR1 and CDR2 from the germline V gene are SGHAT and FQNNGV. CDR3 length: 13 amino acids. Drawing the rest from reference TRBV11-2 and TRBJ2-2, the complete variable domain is EAGVAQSPRYKIIEKRQSVAFWCNPISGHATLYWYQQILGQGPKLLIQFQNNGVVDDSQLPKDRFSAERLKGVDSTLKIQPAKLEDSAVYLCATPGLVTGELFFGEGSRLTVL.

The V gene is TRBV6-1, the J gene TRBJ1-6; TCRdb calls TRBD1, which cannot be checked without DNA. CDR3 length: 16 amino acids. The germline V gene has CDR1 MNHNS and CDR2 SASEGT. CDR3 protein: CASTLQGGSYNSPLHF.

J is TRBJ2-1 and V is TRBV30. CDR1 and CDR2 (germline): GTSNPN, SVGIG (reference sequence). The CDR3 loop spans 11 amino acids. CDR3 in amino acids: CAWSSAREQFF. Full variable domain (missing parts from reference TRBV30 and TRBJ2-1): SQTIHQWPATLVQPVGSPLSLECTVEGTSNPNLYWYRQAAGRGLQLLFYSVGIGQISSEVPQNLSASRPQDRQFILSSKKLLLSDSGFYLCAWSSAREQFFGPGTRLTVL.

The gene calls are TRBV6-5 and TRBJ1-5. The CDR3 spans 13 residues. CDR1 is MNHEY, CDR2 SVGAGI, per germline. The CDR3 loop reads CASGVSGNQPQHF.

The rearrangement links TRBV2 to TRBJ2-2; lacking DNA, the TRBD2 call made by TCRdb goes unchecked. The CDR3 has 15 residues. The V gene's germline CDR1 is SNHLY and CDR2 FYNNEI. CDR3 residues: CASSPGRGRTGELFF.

The rearrangement joins TRBV12-3 or TRBV12-4 to TRBJ1-1; TCRdb designates TRBD1, a call that cannot be tested without DNA. CDR3 length: 14 amino acids. CDR3 sequence: CASSFTGRNTEAFF.

The V gene is TRBV5-8, the J gene TRBJ1-1; with no DNA, the TCRdb D assignment of TRBD1 cannot be verified. The CDR3 length is 14 residues. Germline CDR1 reads SGHTS; CDR2 reads YDEGEE. This chain's CDR3 is CASGDRGLNTEAFF.

This chain joins TRBV7-8 and TRBJ2-5; the TCRdb call, TRBD1, lacks DNA for checking. Germline V CDR1 and CDR2: SGHVS, FQNEAQ. The CDR3 is 13 residues long. The chain's CDR3 is CASTGPGGETQYF.